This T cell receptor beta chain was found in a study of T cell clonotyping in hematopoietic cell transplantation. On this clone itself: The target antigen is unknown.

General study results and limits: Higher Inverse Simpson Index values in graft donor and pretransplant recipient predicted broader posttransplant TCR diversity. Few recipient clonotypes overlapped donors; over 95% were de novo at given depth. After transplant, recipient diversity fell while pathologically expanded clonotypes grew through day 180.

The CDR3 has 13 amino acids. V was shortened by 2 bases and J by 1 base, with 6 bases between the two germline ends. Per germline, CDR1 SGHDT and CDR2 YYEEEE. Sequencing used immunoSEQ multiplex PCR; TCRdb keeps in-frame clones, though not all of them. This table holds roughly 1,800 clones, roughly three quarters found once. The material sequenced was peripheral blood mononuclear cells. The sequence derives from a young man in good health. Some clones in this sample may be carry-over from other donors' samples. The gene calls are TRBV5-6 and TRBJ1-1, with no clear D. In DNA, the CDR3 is TGTGCCAGCAGCTTAGTGACGAACACTGAAGCTTTCTTT. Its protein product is CASSLVTNTEAFF.